This T cell receptor (beta chain) is from a study of resident and recirculating memory T cells in vitiligo. Whole-study results and caveats: Different lesions suggested infiltration by different T cell clones.

Remarks on this clone: Its antigen remains unidentified.

The V and J ends lost 4 bases and 3 bases, in that order; junction bases with no gene match: 9. CDR3 length: 15 amino acids. The germline V gene encodes CDR1 SGHRS and CDR2 YFSETQ. Stability required unchanged lesions during the previous 6 months. No vitiligo treatment was given during the prior three months. The repertoire was sequenced with immunoSEQ multiplex PCR; TCRdb's copy has only in-frame clones and lacks some. Here the sample spans roughly 80,000 clones, 92% being singletons. The clonotype originates from a male donor with vitiligo. The chain uses TRBV5-1 and TRBJ1-1, with 7 bases matching TRBD1. Material for sequencing was blood. The CDR3 DNA follows: TGCGCCAGCAGCGTGACGGACAGGCCCCACACTGAAGCTTTCTTT. Translation gives CASSVTDRPHTEAFF.